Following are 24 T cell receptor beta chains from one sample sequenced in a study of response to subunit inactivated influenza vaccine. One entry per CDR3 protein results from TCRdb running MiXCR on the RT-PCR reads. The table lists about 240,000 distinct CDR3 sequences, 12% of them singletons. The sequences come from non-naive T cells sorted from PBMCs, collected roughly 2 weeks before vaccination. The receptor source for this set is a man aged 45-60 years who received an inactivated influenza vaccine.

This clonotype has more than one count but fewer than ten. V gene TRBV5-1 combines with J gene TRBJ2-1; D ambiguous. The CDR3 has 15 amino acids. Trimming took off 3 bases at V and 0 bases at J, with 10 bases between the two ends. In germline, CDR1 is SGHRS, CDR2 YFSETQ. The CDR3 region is CASSYSHSSYNEQFF. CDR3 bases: TGCGCCAGCAGCTATAGTCATAGCTCCTACAATGAGCAGTTCTTC.

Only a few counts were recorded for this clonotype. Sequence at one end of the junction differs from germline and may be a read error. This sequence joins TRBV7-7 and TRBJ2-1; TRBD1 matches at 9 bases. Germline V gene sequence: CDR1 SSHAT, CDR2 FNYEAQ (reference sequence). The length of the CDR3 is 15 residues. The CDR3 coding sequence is TGTGCTAGCAGCAAGGACAGGGGATCCCACAATGAGCAGTTCTTC. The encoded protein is CASSKDRGSHNEQFF.

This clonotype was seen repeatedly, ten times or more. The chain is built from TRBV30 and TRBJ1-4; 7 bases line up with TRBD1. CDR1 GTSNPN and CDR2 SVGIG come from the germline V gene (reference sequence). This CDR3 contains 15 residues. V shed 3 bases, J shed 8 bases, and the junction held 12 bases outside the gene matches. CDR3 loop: CAWSGDRAGGEKLFF. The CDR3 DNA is TGTGCCTGGAGCGGCGACAGGGCTGGAGGCGAAAAACTGTTTTTT.

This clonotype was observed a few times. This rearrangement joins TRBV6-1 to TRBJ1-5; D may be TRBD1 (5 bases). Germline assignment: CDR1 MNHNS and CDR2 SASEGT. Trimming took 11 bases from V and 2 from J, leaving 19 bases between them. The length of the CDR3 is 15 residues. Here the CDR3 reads CAGGSSGGGNQPQHF. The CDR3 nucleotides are TGTGCCGGGGGAAGTAGTGGGGGAGGCAATCAGCCCCAGCATTTT.

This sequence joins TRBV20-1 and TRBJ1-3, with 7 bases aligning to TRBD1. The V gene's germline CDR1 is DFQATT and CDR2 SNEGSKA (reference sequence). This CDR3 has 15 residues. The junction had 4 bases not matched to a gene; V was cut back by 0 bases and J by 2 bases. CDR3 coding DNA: TGCAGTGCTAGAGAGCGGCAGGGGGCTGGAAACACCATATATTTT. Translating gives CSARERQGAGNTIYF.

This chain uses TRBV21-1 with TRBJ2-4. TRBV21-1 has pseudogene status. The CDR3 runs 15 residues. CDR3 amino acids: CASSKALSQKDIQYF. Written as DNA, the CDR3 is TGTGCCAGCAGCAAAGCGCTTTCCCAGAAGGACATTCAGTACTTC.

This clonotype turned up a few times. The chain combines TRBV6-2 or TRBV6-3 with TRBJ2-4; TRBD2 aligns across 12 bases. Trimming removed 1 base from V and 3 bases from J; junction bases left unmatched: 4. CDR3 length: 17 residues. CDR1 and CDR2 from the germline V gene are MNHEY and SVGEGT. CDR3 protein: CASSYFLAGGSKNIQYF. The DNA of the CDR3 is TGTGCCAGCAGTTACTTTCTAGCGGGAGGGAGCAAAAACATTCAGTACTTC.

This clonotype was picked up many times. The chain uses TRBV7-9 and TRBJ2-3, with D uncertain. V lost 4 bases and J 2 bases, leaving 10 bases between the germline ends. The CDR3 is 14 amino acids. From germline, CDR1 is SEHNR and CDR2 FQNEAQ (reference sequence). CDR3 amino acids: CASSSQMTTDTQYF. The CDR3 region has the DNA TGTGCCAGCAGCTCACAGATGACCACAGATACGCAGTATTTT. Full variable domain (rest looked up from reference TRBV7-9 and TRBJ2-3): DTGVSQNPRHKITKRGQNVTFRCDPISEHNRLYWYRQTLGQGPEFLTYFQNEAQLEKSRLLSDRFSAERPKGSFSTLEIQRTEQGDSAMYLCASSSQMTTDTQYFGPGTRLTVL.

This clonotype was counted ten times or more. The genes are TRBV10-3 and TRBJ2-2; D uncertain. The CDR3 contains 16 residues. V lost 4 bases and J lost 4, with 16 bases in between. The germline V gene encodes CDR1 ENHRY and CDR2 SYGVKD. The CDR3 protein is CAISGPVRQSTGELFF. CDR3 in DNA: TGTGCCATCAGTGGCCCCGTGCGGCAGAGCACCGGGGAGCTGTTTTTT.

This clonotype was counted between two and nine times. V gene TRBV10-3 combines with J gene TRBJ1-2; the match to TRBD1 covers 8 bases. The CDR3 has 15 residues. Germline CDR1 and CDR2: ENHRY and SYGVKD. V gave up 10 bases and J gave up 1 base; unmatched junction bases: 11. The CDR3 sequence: CATSDRDNLNYGYTF. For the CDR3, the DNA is TGTGCCACCTCGGACAGGGACAACCTTAACTATGGCTACACCTTC.

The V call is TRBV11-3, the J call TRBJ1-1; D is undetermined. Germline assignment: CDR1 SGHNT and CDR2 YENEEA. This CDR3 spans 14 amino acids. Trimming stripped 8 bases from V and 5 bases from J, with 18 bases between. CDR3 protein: CASHSPSIRTEAFF. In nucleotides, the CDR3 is TGTGCCAGCCACTCCCCCTCAATTCGGACTGAAGCTTTCTTT. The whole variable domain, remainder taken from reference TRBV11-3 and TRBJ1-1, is EAGVVQSPRYKIIEKKQPVAFWCNPISGHNTLYWYLQNLGQGPELLIRYENEEAVDDSQLPKDRFSAERLKGVDSTLKIQPAELGDSAVYLCASHSPSIRTEAFFGQGTRLTVV.

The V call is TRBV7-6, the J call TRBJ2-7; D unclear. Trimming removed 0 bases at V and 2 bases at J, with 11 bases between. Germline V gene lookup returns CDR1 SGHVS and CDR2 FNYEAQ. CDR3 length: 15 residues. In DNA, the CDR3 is TGTGCCAGCAGCTTAGCGCAAAGGCCCGCCTACGAGCAGTACTTC. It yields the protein CASSLAQRPAYEQYF.

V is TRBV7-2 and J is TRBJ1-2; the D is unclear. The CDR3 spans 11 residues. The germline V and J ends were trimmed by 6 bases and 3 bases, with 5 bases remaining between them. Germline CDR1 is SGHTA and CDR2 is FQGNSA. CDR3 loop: CASSDHYGYTF. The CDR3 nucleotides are TGTGCCAGCAGTGACCACTATGGCTACACCTTC.

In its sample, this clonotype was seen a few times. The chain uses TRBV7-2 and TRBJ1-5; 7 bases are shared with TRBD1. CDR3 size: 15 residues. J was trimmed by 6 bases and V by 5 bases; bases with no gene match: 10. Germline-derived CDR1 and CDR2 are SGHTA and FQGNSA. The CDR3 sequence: CASSPQGGDFQPQHF. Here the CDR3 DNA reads TGTGCCAGCAGCCCTCAAGGGGGCGATTTTCAGCCCCAGCATTTT.

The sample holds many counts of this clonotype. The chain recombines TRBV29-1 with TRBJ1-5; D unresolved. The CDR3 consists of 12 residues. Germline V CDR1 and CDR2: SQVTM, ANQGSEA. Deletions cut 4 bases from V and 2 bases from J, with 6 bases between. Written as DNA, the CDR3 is TGCAGCGTTGCCGATGGCAATCAGCCCCAGCATTTT. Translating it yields CSVADGNQPQHF.

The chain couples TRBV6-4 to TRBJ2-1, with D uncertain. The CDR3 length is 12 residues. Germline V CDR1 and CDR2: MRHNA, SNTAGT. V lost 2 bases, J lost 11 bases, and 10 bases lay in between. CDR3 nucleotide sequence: TGTGCCAGCAGTGACCCAGACAAAAAGCAGTTCTTC. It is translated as CASSDPDKKQFF.

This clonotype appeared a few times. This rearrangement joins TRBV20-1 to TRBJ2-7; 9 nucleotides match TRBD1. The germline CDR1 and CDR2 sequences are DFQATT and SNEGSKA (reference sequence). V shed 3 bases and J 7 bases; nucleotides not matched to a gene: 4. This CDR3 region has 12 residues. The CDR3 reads CSARTGGREQYF. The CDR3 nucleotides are TGCAGTGCTAGGACAGGGGGTCGGGAGCAGTACTTC.

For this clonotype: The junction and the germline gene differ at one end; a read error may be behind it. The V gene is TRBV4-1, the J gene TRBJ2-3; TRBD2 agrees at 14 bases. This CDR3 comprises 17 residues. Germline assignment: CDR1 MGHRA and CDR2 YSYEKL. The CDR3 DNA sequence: TGTGCCAGCAGCCCGGGACTAGCGGGGGCCATCGCAGATACGCAGTATTTT. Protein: CASSPGLAGAIADTQYF.

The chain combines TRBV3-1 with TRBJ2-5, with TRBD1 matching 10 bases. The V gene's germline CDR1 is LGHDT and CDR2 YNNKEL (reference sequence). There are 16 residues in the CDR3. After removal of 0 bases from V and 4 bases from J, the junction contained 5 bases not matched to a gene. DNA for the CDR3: TGTGCCAGCAGCCAAGAAAAGACAGGGGGCCGAGAGACCCAGTACTTC. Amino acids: CASSQEKTGGRETQYF.

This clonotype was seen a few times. CDR3 in DNA: TGTGCCAGCAGTTACATGACAGGGAGGTCACCCCTCCACTTT. Translating it yields CASSYMTGRSPLHF. V gene TRBV6-5 combines with J gene TRBJ1-6; 7 bases line up with TRBD1. Looked up from germline, CDR1 is MNHEY and CDR2 is SVGAGI. V lost 2 bases to trimming and J lost 10 bases; unmatched junction nucleotides: 5. CDR3 size: 14 residues.

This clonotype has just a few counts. The CDR3 nucleotides read TGTGCCAGTAGACGGGACACCGGGGAGCTGTTTTTT. It yields the protein CASRRDTGELFF. The rearrangement joins TRBV19 to TRBJ2-2; D not resolved. The germline V gene encodes CDR1 LNHDA and CDR2 SQIVND (reference sequence). V dropped 6 bases and J dropped 3 bases, with 5 bases sitting between them. This CDR3 has 12 amino acids.

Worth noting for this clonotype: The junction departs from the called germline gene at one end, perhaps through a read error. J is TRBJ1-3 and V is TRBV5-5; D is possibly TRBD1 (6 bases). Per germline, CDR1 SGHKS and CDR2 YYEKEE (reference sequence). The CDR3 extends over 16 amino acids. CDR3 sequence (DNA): TGTGCCAGCAGCTTTCGAGGGGGAGGCTCTGGAAGCACCATATATTTT. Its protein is CASSFRGGGSGSTIYF.

The CDR3 protein is CASTRDRGGASSYNEQFF. Here the CDR3 DNA reads TGTGCCAGCACCCGGGACAGGGGTGGGGCTAGCTCCTACAATGAGCAGTTCTTC. The V call is TRBV27, the J call TRBJ2-1; 10 bases are a match to TRBD1. Trimming removed 7 bases from V and 0 bases from J; junction bases left unmatched: 12. Per the germline V gene, CDR1 is MNHEY and CDR2 is SMNVEV (reference sequence). The CDR3 extends over 18 amino acids.

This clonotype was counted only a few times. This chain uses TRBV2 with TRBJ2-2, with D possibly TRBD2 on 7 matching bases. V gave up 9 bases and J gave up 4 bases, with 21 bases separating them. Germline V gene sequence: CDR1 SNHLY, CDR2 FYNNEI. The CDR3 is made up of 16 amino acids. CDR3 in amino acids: CASQGGERLATGELFF. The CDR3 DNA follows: TGTGCCAGTCAAGGGGGGGAGCGCCTGGCCACCGGGGAGCTGTTTTTT. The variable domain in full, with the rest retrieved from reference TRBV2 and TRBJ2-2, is EPEVTQTPSHQVTQMGQEVILRCVPISNHLYFYWYRQILGQKVEFLVSFYNNEISEKSEIFDDQFSVERPDGSNFTLKIRSTKLEDSAMYFCASQGGERLATGELFFGEGSRLTVL.